Each of the 25 T cell receptor beta chains below was sequenced from the same sample in a study of early T cells in non-severe SARS-CoV-2 infection. In TCRdb, the 5' RACE reads were re-called with MiXCR into one record per CDR3 protein. The data hold tens of thousands of distinct CDR3 sequences, with around 9.7% observed a single time. Sequencing used whole blood. The receptors stem from an adult who was a healthcare worker with PCR-confirmed SARS-CoV-2 infection or an uninfected control (not recorded which).

This clonotype was seen repeatedly, ten times or more. V is TRBV6-5 and J is TRBJ1-1; TRBD1 matches 7 bases. The V gene end was trimmed by 7 bases and the J gene end by 1 base; junction bases not matched to a gene: 6. Per germline, CDR1 MNHEY and CDR2 SVGAGI. There are 14 residues in the CDR3. In nucleotides, the CDR3 is TGTGCCAGCAAACCGCAGGGGGGGAACACTGAAGCTTTCTTT. Translated: CASKPQGGNTEAFF.

This clonotype was observed a handful of times. The V and J genes are TRBV12-3 or TRBV12-4 and TRBJ1-1; D remains unclear. The CDR3 is made up of 13 amino acids. The V end lost 7 bases, the J end lost 4 bases, and 13 bases lay between the germline ends. For the CDR3, the DNA is TGTGCCAGCATCCGGGTCAAGGGCACTGAAGCTTTCTTT. Translation gives CASIRVKGTEAFF.

V and J are TRBV5-6 and TRBJ2-6; D ambiguous. CDR3 size: 14 residues. V dropped 2 bases and J dropped 4 bases, with 7 bases sitting between them. Germline values: CDR1 SGHDT, CDR2 YYEEEE. CDR3 sequence reads: CASSLRSGANVLTF. The CDR3 DNA follows: TGTGCCAGCAGCTTAAGGTCGGGGGCCAACGTCCTGACTTTC. The variable domain in full, with the rest retrieved from reference TRBV5-6 and TRBJ2-6, is DAGVTQSPTHLIKTRGQQVTLRCSPKSGHDTVSWYQQALGQGPQFIFQYYEEEERQRGNFPDRFSGHQFPNYSSELNVNALLLGDSALYLCASSLRSGANVLTFGAGSRLTVL.

This clonotype has only a few counts. The chain recombines TRBV4-1 with TRBJ2-1; 11 bases line up with TRBD2. Germline lookup yields CDR1 MGHRA and CDR2 YSYEKL. This CDR3 region has 16 residues. With V trimmed by 1 base and J by 7 bases, 6 bases remained unmatched. The DNA of the CDR3 is TGCGCCAGCAGCCAAGCCCTCCTAGCGGGGGGAAATGAGCAGTTCTTC. This gives the protein CASSQALLAGGNEQFF.

The chain combines TRBV20-1 with TRBJ2-1, with D unclear. The CDR3 is 14 amino acids. CDR1 is DFQATT, CDR2 SNEGSKA, per germline (reference sequence). The V end was cut by 3 bases, the J end by 1 base, with 10 bases between. The CDR3 nucleotides are TGCAGTGCTAGGACGGTAAAATCCTACAATGAGCAGTTCTTC. Residues: CSARTVKSYNEQFF.

This clonotype was counted a few times. The chain has TRBV18 and TRBJ1-1; 9 positions match TRBD1. Germline V lookup: CDR1 KGHSH, CDR2 LQKENI. This CDR3 region has 14 residues. The J segment lost 9 bases and the V segment lost 0 bases, leaving 5 bases of the junction unmatched. CDR3 residues: CASSPPGTGRQAFF. The DNA of the CDR3 is TGTGCCAGCTCACCACCCGGGACAGGGCGACAAGCTTTCTTT.

V usage is TRBV5-1 and J usage is TRBJ1-1; D uncertain. V lost 1 base to trimming and J lost 4 bases, with 14 bases between them. Germline V lookup: CDR1 SGHRS, CDR2 YFSETQ. The CDR3 runs to 15 residues. CDR3 amino acids: CASSLMDGVGTEAFF. DNA for the CDR3: TGCGCCAGCAGCTTGATGGACGGAGTAGGCACTGAAGCTTTCTTT.

Note on this clonotype: A much larger clone is a single base away; this may be a read error. Likely a read error: the CDR3 ends without its conserved phenylalanine or tryptophan. The chain links TRBV20-1 to TRBJ1-2; TRBD1 might be the D (6 bases). Germline V gene sequence: CDR1 DFQATT, CDR2 SNEGSKA (reference sequence). The CDR3 runs to 15 residues. V dropped 1 base and J dropped 3 bases, with 15 bases sitting between them. CDR3 nucleotide sequence: TGCAGTGCTAGAGCCCACCGCAACAGGGACTATGGCTACACCTCC. As protein: CSARAHRNRDYGYTS.

The chain joins TRBV12-3 or TRBV12-4 to TRBJ1-2, with TRBD1 matching 7 bases. The CDR3 has 13 residues. With V trimmed by 5 bases and J by 6 bases, 6 bases remained unmatched. The CDR3 sequence: CASSPDRSNGYTF. In DNA, the CDR3 is TGTGCCAGCAGTCCGGACAGGTCTAATGGCTACACCTTC.

This clonotype was seen a few times. The chain couples TRBV2 to TRBJ1-3; D gene uncertain. Germline-derived CDR1 and CDR2 are SNHLY and FYNNEI. CDR3 length: 17 residues. With 4 bases removed from V and 4 bases from J, the gap between germline ends came to 20 bases. The CDR3 here is CASSAGISEGLGNTIYF. The CDR3 bases are TGTGCCAGCAGTGCGGGCATCAGCGAAGGTCTAGGAAACACCATATATTTT.

The J gene is TRBJ1-1, the V gene TRBV6-5; TRBD1 is a possible D gene (5 bases). Germline CDR1 is MNHEY and CDR2 is SVGAGI. Trimming pared 3 bases from V and 6 bases from J, leaving 11 bases between. The CDR3 length is 13 residues. The CDR3 bases are TGTGCCAGCAGTTATGGGGCAGTGGCTGAAGCTTTCTTT. Residues: CASSYGAVAEAFF.

The chain carries TRBV9 and TRBJ2-1; maybe TRBD1 (6 bases). Trimming left V 0 bases short and J 2 bases short, with 9 bases between. This CDR3 is built from 15 residues. Germline values: CDR1 SGDLS, CDR2 YYNGEE. The CDR3 nucleotides read TGTGCCAGCAGCGTAGAGGGGGTTACCTACAATGAGCAGTTCTTC. Translated, it gives CASSVEGVTYNEQFF. The whole variable domain, filled in from reference TRBV9 and TRBJ2-1, reads DSGVTQTPKHLITATGQRVTLRCSPRSGDLSVYWYQQSLDQGLQFLIQYYNGEERAKGNILERFSAQQFPDLHSELNLSSLELGDSALYFCASSVEGVTYNEQFFGPGTRLTVL.

The V call is TRBV4-1, the J call TRBJ2-2, with TRBD2 as a possible D gene (6 bases). Germline CDR1 and CDR2: MGHRA and YSYEKL. The CDR3 spans 16 residues. V was cut by 3 bases and J by 5 bases, with 16 bases left in between. The CDR3 spells CASSQGEGGETGELFF. CDR3 nucleotide sequence: TGCGCCAGCAGCCAGGGAGAGGGCGGGGAAACCGGGGAGCTGTTTTTT.

This clonotype was counted many times. The chain uses TRBV14 and TRBJ2-7; D tentatively fits TRBD1 or TRBD2 (5 bases each). The V gene lost 1 base and the J gene lost 2 bases, with 9 bases spanning the gap. The CDR3 has 14 amino acids. CDR1 is SGHDN, CDR2 FVKESK, per germline. CDR3 region: CASSQGRGAYEQYF. CDR3 in DNA: TGTGCCAGCAGCCAAGGAAGGGGAGCCTACGAGCAGTACTTC.

This clonotype was detected ten times or more. CDR3 sequence reads: CASSFMLRDSRSSYNSPLHF. The DNA for the CDR3 is TGTGCCAGCAGTTTTATGCTAAGGGACTCCCGGAGCTCCTATAATTCACCCCTCCACTTT. The chain is built from TRBV12-3 or TRBV12-4 and TRBJ1-6; tentatively, D is TRBD1 (5 bases). V lost 3 bases and J lost 0, with 21 bases in between. The CDR3 contains 20 residues.

This clonotype turned up a few times. V and J are TRBV20-1 and TRBJ2-7, with D possibly being TRBD2 (5 bases). The CDR3 loop spans 15 amino acids. Germline V gives CDR1 DFQATT, CDR2 SNEGSKA (reference sequence). The V gene lost 2 bases and the J gene lost 6 bases, with 20 bases spanning the gap. CDR3: CSARPEGRTESEQYF. Here the CDR3 DNA reads TGCAGTGCTAGACCCGAGGGCCGCACAGAATCCGAGCAGTACTTC.

This clonotype was observed at least ten times. The chain is built from TRBV7-9 and TRBJ1-2, with D perhaps TRBD1 (5 bases). Germline lookup yields CDR1 SEHNR and CDR2 FQNEAQ (reference sequence). CDR3 size: 13 residues. V lost 5 bases to trimming and J lost 7 bases, with 14 bases between them. The CDR3 nucleotides are TGTGCCAGCAGCCCCGCCGGGGCGGGTGGCTACACCTTC. Protein: CASSPAGAGGYTF.

This clonotype was observed a handful of times. The V gene is TRBV5-1, the J gene TRBJ2-5, with D tentatively TRBD2 (6 bases). Germline CDR1 reads SGHRS; CDR2 reads YFSETQ. The CDR3 consists of 14 residues. V lost 4 bases to trimming and J lost 5 bases, with 15 bases between them. The CDR3 here is CASSRELSSETQYF. The CDR3 DNA follows: TGCGCCAGCAGCCGGGAGCTTAGCAGTGAGACCCAGTACTTC.

This clonotype was observed at least ten times. The chain joins TRBV7-6 to TRBJ2-1, with 8 nucleotides matching TRBD2. From germline, CDR1 is SGHVS and CDR2 FNYEAQ. Trimming at V came to 4 bases and at J to 2 bases, leaving 13 bases not matched to a gene. The CDR3 covers 18 residues. The CDR3 protein is CASSSTPSGGVTYNEQFF. Here the CDR3 DNA reads TGTGCCAGCAGCTCAACCCCGAGCGGGGGTGTCACCTACAATGAGCAGTTCTTC. The variable domain in full, with the rest retrieved from reference TRBV7-6 and TRBJ2-1, is GAGVSQSPRYKVTKRGQDVALRCDPISGHVSLYWYRQALGQGPEFLTYFNYEAQQDKSGLPNDRFSAERPEGSISTLTIQRTEQRDSAMYRCASSSTPSGGVTYNEQFFGPGTRLTVL.

The rearrangement joins TRBV25-1 to TRBJ1-1; a weak D match, TRBD1 (5 bases). Germline V gene lookup returns CDR1 MGHDK and CDR2 SYGVNS. V lost 1 base and J 4 bases, leaving 13 bases between the germline ends. This CDR3 region has 15 residues. The CDR3 nucleotides read TGTGCCAGCAGTGAATCTGGGGCAGCAGGCACTGAAGCTTTCTTT. Residues: CASSESGAAGTEAFF.

This clonotype was found many times. The chain's CDR3 is CASSAGSSYNEQFF. DNA for the CDR3: TGTGCCTCCTCCGCCGGCAGCTCCTACAATGAGCAGTTCTTC. The chain combines TRBV2 with TRBJ2-1; D is undetermined. The CDR3 has 14 amino acids. The germline CDR1 and CDR2 sequences are SNHLY and FYNNEI. V was clipped by 11 bases and J by 0 bases, with 14 bases between them.

This clonotype showed up just a few times. The chain employs TRBV7-9 and TRBJ1-2, with TRBD1 identical over 9 bases. The CDR3 is 17 amino acids. Looked up from germline, CDR1 is SEHNR and CDR2 is FQNEAQ (reference sequence). With V trimmed by 5 bases and J by 0 bases, 10 bases remained unmatched. The CDR3 spells CASSGPGQGPPNYGYTF. In DNA, the CDR3 is TGTGCCAGCAGCGGACCGGGACAGGGACCTCCTAACTATGGCTACACCTTC.

This clonotype came up a few times. The chain is built from TRBV2 and TRBJ1-1; possible D gene TRBD1, 5 bases. This CDR3 comprises 15 residues. The V gene's germline CDR1 is SNHLY and CDR2 FYNNEI. Trimming cost V 5 bases and J 5 bases, with 18 bases left between them. This CDR3 is CASSLDRGVGTEAFF. In DNA form, the CDR3 reads TGTGCCAGCAGTCTGGATCGGGGGGTCGGGACTGAAGCTTTCTTT.

This chain connects TRBV6-6 to TRBJ2-7; D ambiguous. V lost 6 bases and J lost 4, with 10 bases in between. This CDR3 comprises 12 residues. The germline gives CDR1 MNHNY, CDR2 SVGAGI (reference sequence). CDR3 residues: CASSISEYEQYF. CDR3 nucleotides: TGTGCCAGCAGCATTAGTGAGTACGAGCAGTACTTC.

This clonotype has only a few counts. The chain has TRBV3-1 and TRBJ2-1; D uncertain. V was clipped by 2 bases and J by 5 bases, with 16 bases between them. Germline V lookup: CDR1 LGHDT, CDR2 YNNKEL (reference sequence). CDR3 length equals 16 residues. The CDR3 here is CASSQLTGLGNNEQFF. In nucleotides, the CDR3 is TGTGCCAGCAGCCAACTCACGGGCCTGGGGAACAATGAGCAGTTCTTC.